A single sample is the source of the 14 T cell receptor beta chains below, sequenced in a study of molecular identifiers for immune sequencing clone quantification. TCRdb re-called the PCR reads with MiXCR, one entry per CDR3 protein. The sample has roughly 320,000 distinct CDR3 sequences, 20% to 25% seen once; the top ten hold about 0.79%. Sequenced: naive CD8+ T cells from blood, with Jurkat cell RNA spiked in. Subset noted: FACS-sorted CD8+CD4-CCR7+CD45RA+ naive T cells. These receptors originate from a human donor in good health. Some libraries in this study had Jurkat cell RNA spiked in.

This clonotype was observed at least ten times. The chain joins TRBV2 to TRBJ2-5; no firm D call. Between the trimmed V and J ends, which lost 2 bases and 2 bases, there was a span of 6 bases. This CDR3 contains 13 residues. CDR1 and CDR2 from the germline V gene are SNHLY and FYNNEI. Written as DNA, the CDR3 is TGTGCCAGCAGTGAATACGGTCAAGAGACCCAGTACTTC. It yields the protein CASSEYGQETQYF.

For this clonotype: A much larger clone differs by one base, so this may be a read error. The rearrangement uses TRBV29-1 and TRBJ2-3; D possibly corresponds to TRBD1 (6 bases). The CDR3 sequence is 14 residues long. Looked up from germline, CDR1 is SQVTM and CDR2 is ANQGSEA. Trimming took 4 bases from V and 0 from J, leaving 11 bases between them. The DNA for the CDR3 is TGCAGCGTTGTAGGGGGTCCTAGCACAGATACGCAGTATTTT. Translation gives CSVVGGPSTDTQYF.

Of note for this clonotype: A much larger clone is a single base away; this may be a read error. This rearrangement joins TRBV30 to TRBJ2-3, with 10 bases matching TRBD2. This CDR3 has 15 residues. Germline V gene sequence: CDR1 GTSNPN, CDR2 SVGIG (reference sequence). The CDR3 is CAWGVEAGGPDTQYF. Here the CDR3 DNA reads TGTGCCTGGGGTGTAGAAGCGGGGGGGCCAGATACGCAGTATTTT.

This clonotype has ten or more counts. The V gene is TRBV4-3, the J gene TRBJ2-3; 11 positions match TRBD2. Germline values: CDR1 LGHNA, CDR2 YSLEER. There are 14 residues in the CDR3. J gave up 1 base and V 8 bases, and 2 bases lay outside the gene matches. CDR3: CASGTSGGTDTQYF. CDR3 bases: TGCGCCAGCGGGACTAGCGGAGGCACAGATACGCAGTATTTT.

This clonotype was detected a few times. In nucleotides, the CDR3 is TGTGCCAGTAGTCCATGGACAGGCGATTATAGCAATCAGCCCCAGCATTTT. Translating gives CASSPWTGDYSNQPQHF. The rearrangement joins TRBV19 to TRBJ1-5, with 7 bases fitting TRBD1. The CDR3 has 17 amino acids. The ends lost 5 bases at V and 0 bases at J; junction bases unmatched: 10. The germline V gene encodes CDR1 LNHDA and CDR2 SQIVND (reference sequence).

This clonotype was observed many times. This rearrangement joins TRBV6-2 or TRBV6-3 to TRBJ2-7, with 7 nucleotides matching TRBD2. This CDR3 has 13 amino acids. Germline V gene data show CDR1 as MNHEY and CDR2 as SVGEGT. With V trimmed by 6 bases and J by 2 bases, 4 bases remained unmatched. The DNA of the CDR3 is TGTGCCAGCAGCGAGCGGGGAACCTACGAGCAGTACTTC. This translates into CASSERGTYEQYF.

This clonotype was seen at least ten times. The chain joins TRBV6-5 to TRBJ2-3; D is perhaps TRBD1 (6 bases). Germline V CDR1 and CDR2: MNHEY, SVGAGI. V was shortened by 0 bases and J by 6 bases, with 10 bases between the two germline ends. This CDR3 has 14 residues. CDR3 loop: CASSYSTQGDTQYF. CDR3 nucleotides: TGTGCCAGCAGTTACTCGACGCAGGGGGATACGCAGTATTTT.

This clonotype was detected many times. The chain joins TRBV9 to TRBJ2-7; 9 bases fit TRBD2. After removal of 4 bases from V and 1 base from J, the junction contained 6 bases not matched to a gene. Germline values: CDR1 SGDLS, CDR2 YYNGEE. This CDR3 spans 15 amino acids. The CDR3 coding sequence is TGTGCCAGCAGCACCGGGACTAGCATTTCCTACGAGCAGTACTTC. It specifies CASSTGTSISYEQYF.

This clonotype was found once. The junction and the germline gene differ at one end; a read error may be behind it. The chain recombines TRBV6-5 with TRBJ2-7; D gene ambiguous. The CDR3 extends over 13 amino acids. CDR1 MNHEY and CDR2 SVGAGI come from the germline V gene. CDR3 residues: CASSYSGGYGQYF. CDR3 nucleotides: TGTGCCAGCAGTTACTCGGGCGGCTACGGGCAGTACTTC.

This clonotype was seen repeatedly, ten times or more. This chain joins TRBV30 and TRBJ2-7; 9 bases match TRBD1. CDR1 is GTSNPN and CDR2 is SVGIG in the germline V gene (reference sequence). The CDR3 covers 12 residues. V lost 8 bases and J lost 6; bases outside the gene matches: 8. The CDR3 is CAGGTGLFEQYF. The CDR3 DNA sequence: TGTGCCGGAGGGACAGGGCTGTTCGAGCAGTACTTC.

The sample holds many counts of this clonotype. The rearrangement joins TRBV11-2 to TRBJ2-1, with D hard to call. Trimming took 2 bases from V and 4 from J, leaving 6 bases between them. From germline, CDR1 is SGHAT and CDR2 FQNNGV. CDR3 size: 13 residues. The CDR3 bases are TGTGCCAGCAGCTTATCCGGATACAATGAGCAGTTCTTC. As protein: CASSLSGYNEQFF.

There are many counts of this clonotype. The genes are TRBV20-1 and TRBJ1-1; 7 bases match TRBD1. The CDR3 sequence is 13 residues long. V dropped 6 bases and J dropped 3; count of bases not matched to a gene: 7. Germline CDR1 reads DFQATT; CDR2 reads SNEGSKA (reference sequence). Here the CDR3 DNA reads TGCAGTGCATCCCCCACAGGGGACACTGAAGCTTTCTTT. It encodes CSASPTGDTEAFF.

This clonotype was seen a few times. The rearrangement links TRBV6-2 or TRBV6-3 to TRBJ1-1; tentatively, D is TRBD1 (5 bases). V lost 0 bases and J lost 4, with 12 bases in between. The CDR3 length is 15 residues. Germline CDR1 MNHEY, CDR2 SVGEGT. The CDR3, as DNA: TGTGCCAGCAGTTACTCGGGTCCTCAGGGCACTGAAGCTTTCTTT. It is translated as CASSYSGPQGTEAFF.

To note about this clonotype: A read error may be the cause here, since a much bigger clone is one base away. The rearrangement joins TRBV7-9 to TRBJ2-7; D possibly corresponds to TRBD1 (5 bases). CDR3 length: 16 amino acids. Germline V gene data show CDR1 as SEHNR and CDR2 as FQNEAQ (reference sequence). With 4 bases removed from V and 2 bases from J, the gap between germline ends came to 18 bases. CDR3 coding DNA: TGTGCCAGCAGCTCATCGGACAAGGGGTACACCTACGAGCAGTACTTC. Encoded protein: CASSSSDKGYTYEQYF.